The rows below give T cell receptor beta chains drawn from one sample of a study of shared clonotypes between healthy human individuals. Profiling relied on immunoSEQ multiplex PCR, and the TCRdb table lists in-frame clones only, not all of them. The sample consists of millions of clones, about 95% of them appearing once. The sequenced material came from naive CD8+ T cells sorted from blood. The receptors here all came from a man aged 18 to 35 in good health. The CDR3 runs from the conserved cysteine through the conserved F or W. D genes are given only for firm matches. Size is stated for part of the rows, as once, few or many counts, or as a class when the clone is expanded.

J gene: TRBJ2-3; D gene: NA; V gene: TRBV29-1; clone size: NA; CDR3 DNA: TGCAGCGTTGAGTTAGGGGACCAAGGAGATACGCAGTATTTT; CDR3 protein: CSVELGDQGDTQYF
J gene: TRBJ2-2; D gene: TRBD2; V gene: TRBV5-4; clone size: once; CDR3 DNA: TGTGCCAGCAGCTTGGCTGCGGGAGAGGGCGGGGAGCTGTTTTTT; CDR3 protein: CASSLAAGEGGELFF
J gene: TRBJ1-2; D gene: NA; V gene: TRBV4-1; clone size: NA; CDR3 DNA: TGCGCCAGCAGCCCGAGACAAAAGTTATATGGCTACACCTTC; CDR3 protein: CASSPRQKLYGYTF
J gene: TRBJ2-7; D gene: TRBD1; V gene: TRBV7-6; clone size: NA; CDR3 DNA: TGTGCCAGCAGCCGAGGGACAGGGGGGGATTGGTGGGACGAGCAGTACTTC; CDR3 protein: CASSRGTGGDWWDEQYF
J gene: TRBJ2-7; D gene: NA; V gene: TRBV6-6; clone size: NA; CDR3 DNA: TGTGCCAGCAGTTACAGGGGTGGCTACGAGCAGTACTTC; CDR3 protein: CASSYRGGYEQYF
J gene: TRBJ2-1; D gene: NA; V gene: TRBV6-4; clone size: NA; CDR3 DNA: TGTGCCAGCAGTGCAACCGGCAATGAGCAGTTCTTC; CDR3 protein: CASSATGNEQFF
J gene: TRBJ2-7; D gene: NA; V gene: TRBV9; clone size: NA; CDR3 DNA: TGTGCCAGCAGCGTAGGAATGACGGGGTACGAGCAGTACTTC; CDR3 protein: CASSVGMTGYEQYF
J gene: TRBJ2-7; D gene: NA; V gene: TRBV5-1; clone size: NA; CDR3 DNA: TGCGCCAGCAGCTTGGATCCATACACCTCCTACGAGCAGTACTTC; CDR3 protein: CASSLDPYTSYEQYF
J gene: TRBJ2-7; D gene: TRBD1; V gene: TRBV11-2; clone size: NA; CDR3 DNA: TGTGCCAGCAACCTTGACAGGGGGCTGGAGCAGTACTTC; CDR3 protein: CASNLDRGLEQYF
J gene: TRBJ1-2; D gene: NA; V gene: TRBV2; clone size: NA; CDR3 DNA: TGTGCCAGCAGTGACCCCGAGACATCGTTCTATGGCTACACCTTC; CDR3 protein: CASSDPETSFYGYTF
J gene: TRBJ2-1; D gene: NA; V gene: TRBV27; clone size: NA; CDR3 DNA: TGTGCCAGCAGTCCCTCAGCGGGCCATTCCTACAATGAGCAGTTCTTC; CDR3 protein: CASSPSAGHSYNEQFF
J gene: TRBJ1-3; D gene: TRBD1; V gene: TRBV9; clone size: NA; CDR3 DNA: TGTGCCAGCAGCGTTGGAACAGGGGTCTCTGGAAACACCATATATTTT; CDR3 protein: CASSVGTGVSGNTIYF
J gene: TRBJ1-2; D gene: TRBD1; V gene: TRBV19; clone size: NA; CDR3 DNA: TGTGCCAGTAGTCGGGACAGCTATGGCTACACCTTC; CDR3 protein: CASSRDSYGYTF
J gene: TRBJ1-5; D gene: NA; V gene: TRBV28; clone size: NA; CDR3 DNA: TGTGCCAGCAGTTTATTTAACTTGGGTTATCAGCATTTT; CDR3 protein: CASSLFNLGYQHF
J gene: TRBJ2-7; D gene: NA; V gene: TRBV11-3; clone size: NA; CDR3 DNA: TGTGCCAGCAGCTTAACTTCCAGTTCCTACGAGCAGTACTTC; CDR3 protein: CASSLTSSSYEQYF
J gene: TRBJ2-7; D gene: NA; V gene: TRBV6-5; clone size: once; CDR3 DNA: TGTGCCAGCAGCCACGATCCCTACGAGCAGTACTTC; CDR3 protein: CASSHDPYEQYF
J gene: TRBJ1-2; D gene: TRBD1; V gene: TRBV4-1; clone size: NA; CDR3 DNA: TGCGCCAGCAGCCAAGGACAGGGGGGCGGCTACACCTTC; CDR3 protein: CASSQGQGGGYTF
J gene: TRBJ2-7; D gene: NA; V gene: TRBV19; clone size: NA; CDR3 DNA: TGTGCCAGTAGTCCGGACGGGGAAAGTTACGAGCAGTACTTC; CDR3 protein: CASSPDGESYEQYF
J gene: TRBJ2-1; D gene: NA; V gene: TRBV13; clone size: NA; CDR3 DNA: TGTGCCAGCACCCCCGGGGAGGGGGCTTGGAACAATGAGCAGTTCTTC; CDR3 protein: CASTPGEGAWNNEQFF
J gene: TRBJ2-5; D gene: NA; V gene: TRBV6-6; clone size: once; CDR3 DNA: TGTGCCAGCAGCCTTCACGGGGAAGAGACCCAGTACTTC; CDR3 protein: CASSLHGEETQYF
J gene: TRBJ2-5; D gene: NA; V gene: TRBV4-1; clone size: NA; CDR3 DNA: TGCGCCAGCAGCCAAGATCGGGAAACCCAGTACTTC; CDR3 protein: CASSQDRETQYF
J gene: TRBJ2-7; D gene: NA; V gene: TRBV11-2; clone size: NA; CDR3 DNA: TGTGCCAGCAGCTTAGGCGCGGGCTCCTACGAGCAGTACTTC; CDR3 protein: CASSLGAGSYEQYF
J gene: TRBJ1-5; D gene: NA; V gene: TRBV19; clone size: NA; CDR3 DNA: TGTGCCAGTAGTAATTGGGGCGCGGGCAATCAGCCCCAGCATTTT; CDR3 protein: CASSNWGAGNQPQHF
J gene: TRBJ2-2; D gene: NA; V gene: TRBV6-4; clone size: NA; CDR3 DNA: TGTGCCAGCAGTGACTCGGGCAACACCGGGGAGCTGTTTTTT; CDR3 protein: CASSDSGNTGELFF
J gene: TRBJ1-2; D gene: NA; V gene: TRBV27; clone size: NA; CDR3 DNA: TGTGCCAGCAGTCTGGGGCAGGGAAAAAACTATGGCTACACCTTC; CDR3 protein: CASSLGQGKNYGYTF
J gene: TRBJ1-2; D gene: NA; V gene: TRBV9; clone size: NA; CDR3 DNA: TGTGCCAGCAGCGCCCTGAACGAGGGCGGCTATGGCTACACCTTC; CDR3 protein: CASSALNEGGYGYTF
J gene: TRBJ1-4; D gene: NA; V gene: TRBV7-8; clone size: NA; CDR3 DNA: TGTGCCAGCAGCTTAGGGGCGTACTCTACAACTAATGAAAAACTGTTTTTT; CDR3 protein: CASSLGAYSTTNEKLFF
J gene: TRBJ2-1; D gene: TRBD2; V gene: TRBV4-1; clone size: NA; CDR3 DNA: TGCGCCAGCAGCCCGACTAGCGCGGGGGTAGGCAATGAGCAGTTCTTC; CDR3 protein: CASSPTSAGVGNEQFF
J gene: TRBJ1-1; D gene: NA; V gene: TRBV4-3; clone size: NA; CDR3 DNA: TGCGCCAGCAGCCAAGACGGGCCCCCGGGGGCCGAAGATACTGAAGCTTTCTTT; CDR3 protein: CASSQDGPPGAEDTEAFF
J gene: TRBJ2-3; D gene: TRBD2; V gene: TRBV7-8; clone size: NA; CDR3 DNA: TGTGCCAGCAGCTTACCGCTTGCCGGGACTAGGGGGACAGATACGCAGTATTTT; CDR3 protein: CASSLPLAGTRGTDTQYF
J gene: TRBJ2-3; D gene: TRBD2; V gene: TRBV4-1; clone size: NA; CDR3 DNA: TGCGCCAGCAGCCAAGAAACTAGCGGAAACACAGATACGCAGTATTTT; CDR3 protein: CASSQETSGNTDTQYF
J gene: TRBJ1-5; D gene: TRBD1; V gene: TRBV27; clone size: few; CDR3 DNA: TGTGCCAGCAGTTTATTCCCAGGGGGGGAACAGCCCCAGCATTTT; CDR3 protein: CASSLFPGGEQPQHF
J gene: TRBJ1-2; D gene: NA; V gene: TRBV11-2; clone size: NA; CDR3 DNA: TGTGCCAGCAGCTTAGATCCGGGTTTCGGAGGCTACACCTTC; CDR3 protein: CASSLDPGFGGYTF
J gene: TRBJ2-5; D gene: NA; V gene: TRBV9; clone size: NA; CDR3 DNA: TGTGCCAGCAGCGACGAGGGGGGATACGGGGAGACCCAGTACTTC; CDR3 protein: CASSDEGGYGETQYF
J gene: TRBJ1-1; D gene: TRBD1; V gene: TRBV5-1; clone size: NA; CDR3 DNA: TGCGCCAGCAGCTTGGAAGCAGGGGGCATGAACACTGAAGCTTTCTTT; CDR3 protein: CASSLEAGGMNTEAFF